This T cell receptor beta chain was obtained from a study of long-term antiretroviral therapy in people with HIV. Sequencing relied on immunoSEQ assay v3.0, run at survey level. The method was immunoSEQ multiplex PCR; TCRdb's version includes in-frame clones alone and lacks a portion of them. This sample carries about 24,000 clones, about 80% of them seen once, and the ten largest clones take around 5.3%. The CDR3 sequence is 16 residues long. Deletions cut 8 bases from V and 3 bases from J, with 20 bases between. Per the germline V gene, CDR1 is MGHDK and CDR2 is SYGVNS. The receptor was derived from a man younger than 40 with HIV. The genes are TRBV25-1 and TRBJ2-1; no definite D call. The sample consisted of unsorted PBMCs, taken 0.7 years before starting antiretroviral therapy. The CDR3 DNA follows: TGTGCCAGCTTTCCGGAAGCCCGCCGACTCTACAATGAGCAGTTCTTC. This encodes CASFPEARRLYNEQFF.